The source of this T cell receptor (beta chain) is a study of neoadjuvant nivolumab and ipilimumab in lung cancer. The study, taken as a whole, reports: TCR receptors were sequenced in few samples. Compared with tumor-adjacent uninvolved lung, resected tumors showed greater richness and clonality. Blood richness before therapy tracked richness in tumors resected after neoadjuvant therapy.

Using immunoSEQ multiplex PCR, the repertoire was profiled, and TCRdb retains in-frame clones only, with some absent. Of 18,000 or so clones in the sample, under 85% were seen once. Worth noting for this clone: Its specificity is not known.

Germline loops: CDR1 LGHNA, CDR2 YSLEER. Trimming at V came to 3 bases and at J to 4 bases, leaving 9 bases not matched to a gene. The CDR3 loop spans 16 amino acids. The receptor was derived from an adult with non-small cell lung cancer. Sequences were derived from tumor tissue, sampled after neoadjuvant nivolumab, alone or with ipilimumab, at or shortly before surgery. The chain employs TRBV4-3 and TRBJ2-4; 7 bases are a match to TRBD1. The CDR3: CASSHRLGTAKNIQYF. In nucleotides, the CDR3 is TGCGCCAGCAGCCACCGCTTAGGGACAGCAAAAAACATTCAGTACTTC.